This T cell receptor (beta chain) was sequenced for a study of T cells in Graves' hyperthyroidism and ophthalmopathy. Study results and caveats: Most expanded thyroid clonotypes above 0.001 recurred in blood.

Amplified regions were TCR beta CDR3 sequences from RNA transcripts. TCR CDR3 regions were first amplified by RT-PCR with HTBI primers. TCRdb analysed the multiplex PCR reads with MiXCR anew, one entry per CDR3 protein. The sample lists 690,000 or so distinct CDR3 sequences; roughly 20% were seen once. Of note for this clonotype: Its antigen is unidentified.

V gave up 8 bases and J gave up 3 bases; unmatched junction bases: 9. Germline CDR1 reads SGHTA; CDR2 reads FQGTGA. The CDR3 covers 15 residues. This TCR derives from a woman aged 45-59 years with Graves' hyperthyroidism that later progressed to Graves' ophthalmopathy. The chain has TRBV7-3 and TRBJ2-3; 9 nucleotides match TRBD1. Material: blood. The CDR3 reads CASGMLGQGTDTQYF. In DNA, the CDR3 is TGTGCCAGCGGTATGTTGGGACAGGGAACAGATACGCAGTATTTT.